Below, 19 T cell receptor beta chains from the same sample are listed, as sequenced in a study of patients and donors after allogeneic stem cell transplantation. TCRdb passed the RT-PCR reads through MiXCR, listing each CDR3 protein once. The table lists over 400,000 distinct CDR3 sequences, roughly 17% of them singletons, with 7% to 7.5% in the top ten. Sequencing was done on a sample of blood, either unsorted or a sorted T cell fraction (not recorded which). The receptor source for this set is a human donor who was either an allogeneic HSCT recipient or a stem cell or donor lymphocyte infusion donor (not recorded which). It is not recorded whose cells these are; they may come from a transplant donor.

This clonotype was observed a handful of times. The V gene is TRBV6-5, the J gene TRBJ1-3; D not resolved. The CDR3 is 14 residues long. Germline-derived CDR1 and CDR2 are MNHEY and SVGAGI. The V gene lost 0 bases and the J gene lost 4 bases, with 7 bases spanning the gap. CDR3 residues: CASSYSEGGNTIYF. CDR3 coding DNA: TGTGCCAGCAGTTACTCGGAAGGAGGAAACACCATATATTTT.

V is TRBV11-3 and J is TRBJ2-1; D remains ambiguous. Trimming left V 5 bases short and J 9 bases short, with 20 bases between. The CDR3 covers 15 residues. Germline V lookup: CDR1 SGHNT, CDR2 YENEEA. The DNA of the CDR3 is TGTGCCAGCAGCCCGAGCCCGAAAGGACGTGGTGAGCAGTTCTTC. It is translated as CASSPSPKGRGEQFF.

A few counts support this clonotype. The chain combines TRBV15 with TRBJ2-4; D is unclear. Per germline, CDR1 LNHNV and CDR2 YYDKDF (reference sequence). This CDR3 has 15 residues. V was pared by 8 bases and J by 0 bases, with 14 bases between. This CDR3 is CATRLGESAKNIQYF. CDR3 nucleotides: TGTGCCACCCGCCTGGGCGAGTCAGCCAAAAACATTCAGTACTTC.

The J gene is TRBJ2-1, the V gene TRBV20-1, with D perhaps TRBD1 or TRBD2 (5 bases each). The CDR3 is 10 amino acids. Per the germline V gene, CDR1 is DFQATT and CDR2 is SNEGSKA (reference sequence). Trimming shortened V by 3 bases and J by 8 bases, and 5 bases separated the two germline ends. The CDR3 loop is CSARGDEQFF. The CDR3, as DNA: TGCAGTGCTAGGGGGGATGAGCAGTTCTTC.

This chain joins TRBV3-1 and TRBJ2-2, with TRBD2 matching 8 bases. Germline trimming cut 1 base from V and 6 bases from J; bases unmatched to any gene: 4. CDR1 and CDR2 from the germline V gene are LGHDT and YNNKEL (reference sequence). The CDR3 length is 15 residues. This chain's CDR3 is CASSQVPGGAGELFF. In nucleotides, the CDR3 is TGTGCCAGCAGCCAAGTTCCGGGAGGGGCCGGGGAGCTGTTTTTT.

The rearrangement links TRBV29-1 to TRBJ2-3, with D uncertain. The CDR3 contains 11 residues. With 2 bases removed from V and 2 bases from J, the gap between germline ends came to 2 bases. Per the germline V gene, CDR1 is SQVTM and CDR2 is ANQGSEA. This CDR3 reads CSVEYTDTQYF. Written as DNA, the CDR3 is TGCAGCGTTGAATACACAGATACGCAGTATTTT.

J is TRBJ1-2 and V is TRBV9; TRBD1 might be the D (5 bases). The germline V gene encodes CDR1 SGDLS and CDR2 YYNGEE. The germline V and J ends were trimmed by 0 bases and 4 bases, with 10 bases remaining between them. The CDR3 is made up of 14 amino acids. The CDR3 DNA reads as TGTGCCAGCAGCGTAGGACAGACAAGCTATGGCTACACCTTC. It encodes CASSVGQTSYGYTF. The full variable domain, rest sourced from reference TRBV9 and TRBJ1-2, is DSGVTQTPKHLITATGQRVTLRCSPRSGDLSVYWYQQSLDQGLQFLIQYYNGEERAKGNILERFSAQQFPDLHSELNLSSLELGDSALYFCASSVGQTSYGYTFGSGTRLTVV.

The chain employs TRBV9 and TRBJ1-1; D might be TRBD1 (6 bases). The CDR3 covers 15 residues. Between the trimmed V and J ends, which lost 0 bases and 6 bases, there was a span of 15 bases. The germline V gene has CDR1 SGDLS and CDR2 YYNGEE. The CDR3 region is CASSVDGRGSAEAFF. The CDR3 DNA reads as TGTGCCAGCAGCGTAGACGGCAGGGGATCTGCTGAAGCTTTCTTT.

This clonotype was seen a few times. The chain has TRBV5-1 and TRBJ2-7, with D hard to call. Germline values: CDR1 SGHRS, CDR2 YFSETQ. V shed 0 bases and J shed 6 bases, with 13 bases lying between them. This CDR3 contains 14 residues. The CDR3 here is CASSLVGPRPEQYF. DNA for the CDR3: TGCGCCAGCAGCTTGGTTGGTCCTCGCCCCGAGCAGTACTTC.

The chain joins TRBV7-2 to TRBJ2-1, with 11 bases identical to TRBD2. V was clipped by 5 bases and J by 5 bases; unmatched bases: 5. The length of the CDR3 is 15 residues. The germline CDR1 and CDR2 sequences are SGHTA and FQGNSA. The CDR3 sequence is CASSRGLAANNEQFF. CDR3 DNA sequence: TGTGCCAGCAGCCGGGGACTAGCGGCGAACAATGAGCAGTTCTTC.

This clonotype has a handful of counts. The CDR3 region is CAISGRQGLNEKLFF. CDR3 nucleotide sequence: TGTGCCATCAGTGGGAGACAGGGGCTTAATGAAAAACTGTTTTTT. This sequence joins TRBV10-3 and TRBJ1-4, with 8 bases identical to TRBD1. The V segment lost 4 bases and the J segment 4 bases; nucleotides outside the gene matches: 5. The germline gives CDR1 ENHRY, CDR2 SYGVKD. This CDR3 contains 15 residues.

This rearrangement joins TRBV2 to TRBJ2-5; D is ambiguous. This CDR3 region has 15 residues. The germline V and J ends were trimmed by 6 bases and 5 bases, with 19 bases remaining between them. The germline V gene encodes CDR1 SNHLY and CDR2 FYNNEI. CDR3 nucleotides: TGTGCCAGCAGACCAGGCCCTAACCCCGGCGAGACCCAGTACTTC. Residues: CASRPGPNPGETQYF.

The gene calls are TRBV24-1 and TRBJ1-1; no reliable D call. Trimming shortened V by 7 bases and J by 1 base, and 9 bases separated the two germline ends. CDR1 is KGHDR, CDR2 SFDVKD, per germline. The CDR3 has 13 residues. This CDR3 reads CATRSQPNTEAFF. In nucleotides, the CDR3 is TGTGCCACCAGGTCACAACCGAACACTGAAGCTTTCTTT.

This clonotype came up a few times. This chain links TRBV5-1 with TRBJ2-3; 7 bases are shared with TRBD1. From germline, CDR1 is SGHRS and CDR2 YFSETQ. Trimming cost V 0 bases and J 5 bases; bases outside gene matches: 6. The CDR3 contains 15 residues. CDR3 nucleotides: TGCGCCAGCAGCTTGGAACAGGGGAAGGGAGATACGCAGTATTTT. It translates to CASSLEQGKGDTQYF.

The V call is TRBV30, the J call TRBJ2-1; D call uncertain. The CDR3 has 13 amino acids. Germline V lookup: CDR1 GTSNPN, CDR2 SVGIG (reference sequence). With 5 bases removed from V and 10 bases from J, the gap between germline ends came to 18 bases. Here the CDR3 DNA reads TGTGCCTGGGTCTCATATCGGGCACGCGAGCAGTTCTTC. Translating it yields CAWVSYRAREQFF.

Only a few counts were recorded for this clonotype. The chain carries TRBV6-5 and TRBJ2-1; D is unclear. Germline-derived CDR1 and CDR2 are MNHEY and SVGAGI. Deletions cut 6 bases from V and 9 bases from J, with 12 bases between. This CDR3 has 12 amino acids. The DNA of the CDR3 is TGTGCCAGCAGAAATAGGTGGGGTGAGCAGTTCTTC. Translation gives CASRNRWGEQFF.

The chain uses TRBV5-5 and TRBJ2-3; possible D gene TRBD2, 6 bases. The CDR3 runs 17 residues. Looked up from germline, CDR1 is SGHKS and CDR2 is YYEKEE (reference sequence). V was shortened by 0 bases and J by 10 bases, with 24 bases between the two germline ends. The CDR3 nucleotides are TGTGCCAGCAGCTTGGCCAGACAGTATGGGGGGTTGGGGGCGCAGTATTTT. Its translation is CASSLARQYGGLGAQYF.

This chain joins TRBV16 and TRBJ2-2; 8 bases are a match to TRBD1. The V gene's germline CDR1 is KGHSY and CDR2 FQNENV. V gave up 2 bases and J gave up 3 bases; unmatched junction bases: 5. This CDR3 contains 16 residues. CDR3 in amino acids: CASSQADRGYTGELFF. CDR3 bases: TGTGCCAGCAGCCAAGCCGACAGGGGTTACACCGGGGAGCTGTTTTTT.

The chain carries TRBV6-1 and TRBJ2-1, with 10 bases lining up with TRBD1. The CDR3 spans 15 residues. The trim removed 5 bases at V and 6 bases at J, leaving 7 bases unmatched. CDR1 MNHNS and CDR2 SASEGT come from the germline V gene. The CDR3 region is CASSPDRGGPNEQFF. The DNA of the CDR3 is TGTGCCAGCAGTCCGGACAGGGGGGGTCCCAATGAGCAGTTCTTC.